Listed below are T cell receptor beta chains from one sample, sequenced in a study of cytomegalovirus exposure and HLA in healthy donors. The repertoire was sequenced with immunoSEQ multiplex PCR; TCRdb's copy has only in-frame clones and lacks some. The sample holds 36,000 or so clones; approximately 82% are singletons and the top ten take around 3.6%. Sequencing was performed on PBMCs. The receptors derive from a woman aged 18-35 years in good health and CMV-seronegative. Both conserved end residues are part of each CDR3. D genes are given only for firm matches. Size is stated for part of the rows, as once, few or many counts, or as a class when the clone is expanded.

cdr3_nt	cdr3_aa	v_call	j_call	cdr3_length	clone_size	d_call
TGTGCCAGCAGCTTAGCGGGAGAGGGACAGCCCCAGCATTTT	CASSLAGEGQPQHF	TRBV7-9	TRBJ1-5	14	-	-
TGTGCCAGCGTAGGGGGTCCAGGGTTTACTGAAGCTTTCTTT	CASVGGPGFTEAFF	TRBV6-1	TRBJ1-1	14	once	-
TGTGCCAGCACCATCGGACCTTTAGGGAGTCAGCCCCAGCATTTT	CASTIGPLGSQPQHF	TRBV5-6	TRBJ1-5	15	-	-
TGTGCCACCCGCGGACCGACAGGGGGCGCGGAGGAGACCCAGTACTTC	CATRGPTGGAEETQYF	TRBV15	TRBJ2-5	16	-	TRBD1
TGTGCCAGCAGCGGTCACAGGGTTGACACTGAAGCTTTCTTT	CASSGHRVDTEAFF	TRBV11-2	TRBJ1-1	14	-	-
TGTGCCAGCAGTTTCAGGGGACACTATGGCTACACCTTC	CASSFRGHYGYTF	TRBV11-2	TRBJ1-2	13	-	-
TGTGCCTGGAGTGTTTTAGCGGGATTCACAGATACGCAGTATTTT	CAWSVLAGFTDTQYF	TRBV30	TRBJ2-3	15	-	TRBD2
TGCGCCAGCAGCCAAGGGCCCTACACCGGGGAGCTGTTTTTT	CASSQGPYTGELFF	TRBV4-3	TRBJ2-2	14	-	-
TGTGCCAGCAGCTTATCGGCAGGGACAGACACCGGGGAGCTGTTTTTT	CASSLSAGTDTGELFF	TRBV11-2	TRBJ2-2	16	-	TRBD1
TGTGCCAGCAGCTCTAGCAAACTCGGACAGGGAGGCTCCGAGCAGTACTTC	CASSSSKLGQGGSEQYF	TRBV7-9	TRBJ2-7	17	-	TRBD1
TGTGCCAGCAGTCCCGCGTACGAGCAGTACTTC	CASSPAYEQYF	TRBV28	TRBJ2-7	11	-	-
TGTGCCAGCAGTTCTCCACCGAACACATGGGAGGACACTGAAGCTTTCTTT	CASSSPPNTWEDTEAFF	TRBV28	TRBJ1-1	17	-	-
TGCGCCAGCAGCCATTTTAGCCTGAATACGCAGTATTTT	CASSHFSLNTQYF	TRBV4-1	TRBJ2-3	13	-	-
TGTGCCAGCAGTGCAACTAGCGGGAATGAGGATACGCAGTATTTT	CASSATSGNEDTQYF	TRBV25-1	TRBJ2-3	15	-	TRBD2
TGTGCCAGTAGTGCGACAGGGTTTTTTGGCTACACCTTC	CASSATGFFGYTF	TRBV19	TRBJ1-2	13	-	TRBD1
TGTGCCAGCAGCTTAAGCGGGGGCGCGGGAACCGGGGAGCTGTTTTTT	CASSLSGGAGTGELFF	TRBV7-7	TRBJ2-2	16	-	TRBD2
TGTGCCATCAGTGACCACCTTCTAGCGGGAGACCACAATGAGCAGTTCTTC	CAISDHLLAGDHNEQFF	TRBV10-3	TRBJ2-1	17	-	TRBD2
TGTGCCAGAAGCCAGTGGACAGGGAACAACTATGGCTACACCTTC	CARSQWTGNNYGYTF	TRBV5-3	TRBJ1-2	15	-	TRBD1
TGTGCCAGCAGTGAAGAAACAGGGGGTGGAAACACCATATATTTT	CASSEETGGGNTIYF	TRBV6-1	TRBJ1-3	15	once	TRBD1
TGTGCCAGCAGTGGACAGGGGCGCCATGGCTACACCTTC	CASSGQGRHGYTF	TRBV28	TRBJ1-2	13	-	TRBD1
TGTGCCAGCAGCCCGCCCGGGACTAGCGGGAGGAGTTTTTCGGGTGAGCAGTACTTC	CASSPPGTSGRSFSGEQYF	TRBV7-2	TRBJ2-7	19	-	TRBD2
TGTGCCAGCAGCTCGGAATCTCAGGGGGCCAGCGAGACCCAGTACTTC	CASSSESQGASETQYF	TRBV5-6	TRBJ2-5	16	few	TRBD1
TGTGCCAGCACCGGGAGGGTACGGGACACCGGGGAGCTGTTTTTT	CASTGRVRDTGELFF	TRBV27	TRBJ2-2	15	-	TRBD2
TGTGCCATCCGACAGGGGGCGGGAGAGACCCAGTACTTC	CAIRQGAGETQYF	TRBV10-3	TRBJ2-5	13	-	TRBD1
TGTGCCAGCAGCCCCGGGACACAGAACACCGGGGAGCTGTTTTTT	CASSPGTQNTGELFF	TRBV6-4	TRBJ2-2	15	-	-
TGTGCCGCAGACCCCGAGGGCGCTCATGCTCAGCCCCAGCATTTT	CAADPEGAHAQPQHF	TRBV19	TRBJ1-5	15	few	-
TGCGCCAGCAGCTTGGCGGGAAGCGGGAGGGCTGGCAATGAGCAGTTCTTC	CASSLAGSGRAGNEQFF	TRBV5-1	TRBJ2-1	17	-	TRBD2
TGTGCCACCAGCAGATTCCCGCTAGCCAAGAGCTACGAGCAGTACTTC	CATSRFPLAKSYEQYF	TRBV15	TRBJ2-7	16	-	-
TGTGCCAGCCAGTATGAGGGGGACAACTATGGCTACCCCTTC	CASQYEGDNYGYPF	TRBV28	TRBJ1-2	14	-	-
TGCAGCGCGCAAGCCCCGGGACAGGGGGACACCGGGGAGCTGTTTTTT	CSAQAPGQGDTGELFF	TRBV29-1	TRBJ2-2	16	-	TRBD1
TGTGCCAGCAGCTCTGGACTAGCGGGAGGGCACACCGGGGAGCTGTTTTTT	CASSSGLAGGHTGELFF	TRBV7-6	TRBJ2-2	17	once	TRBD2
TGTGCCAGCAGGTTAGGCGGGTACGAGCAGTACTTC	CASRLGGYEQYF	TRBV28	TRBJ2-7	12	-	-
TGTGCCAGCACACCACAGGGGGCGAACTACAATGAGCAGTTCTTC	CASTPQGANYNEQFF	TRBV2	TRBJ2-1	15	-	TRBD1
TGCGCCAGCAGTTTAGACCTACAGGGGTTCTACGAGCAGTACTTC	CASSLDLQGFYEQYF	TRBV5-1	TRBJ2-7	15	-	TRBD1
TGTGCCAGCAGCGTTGGCCCTAGCGGGTCGATTAACTACAATGAGCAGTTCTTC	CASSVGPSGSINYNEQFF	TRBV9	TRBJ2-1	18	-	TRBD2
TGCGCCAGCAGTGAGAGGCGAGCGGGAACCTACAATGAGCAGTTCTTC	CASSERRAGTYNEQFF	TRBV10-1	TRBJ2-1	16	few	TRBD2
TGTGCCAGCAGCTTGTTAGTATTCGGGCTAGCGGGGACCACAGATACGCAGTATTTT	CASSLLVFGLAGTTDTQYF	TRBV5-4	TRBJ2-3	19	-	TRBD2
TGTGCCAGCACCAACCCTATCGGGCGCCGGGGCTCCTACAATGAGCAGTTCTTC	CASTNPIGRRGSYNEQFF	TRBV28	TRBJ2-1	18	-	-
TGCGCCAGCAGCCTAGTGCTCGGTGGGAGCCAGGAGACCCAGTACTTC	CASSLVLGGSQETQYF	TRBV5-1	TRBJ2-5	16	-	-
TGTGCCAGCAGCTTAGCGCCAGGAGAAGCTTTCTTT	CASSLAPGEAFF	TRBV7-9	TRBJ1-1	12	-	-
TGTGCCAGCAGCTTCAAATCCACCGGGGAGCTGTTTTTT	CASSFKSTGELFF	TRBV11-2	TRBJ2-2	13	few	-
TGTTCCAGCAGCCCGGGTAGCAGTGAGCAGTTCTTC	CSSSPGSSEQFF	TRBV7-9	TRBJ2-1	12	-	-
TGTGCCAGCAGCTCAGGTTGGACAGAAAGTTACACCGGGGAGCTGTTTTTT	CASSSGWTESYTGELFF	TRBV11-3	TRBJ2-2	17	-	-
TGCGCCAGCAGCTTTATCGCTAATGAAAAACTGTTTTTT	CASSFIANEKLFF	TRBV5-1	TRBJ1-4	13	-	-
TGTGCCAGCAGTGGCCGACAGGGGGCTCCCACCGGGGAGCTGTTTTTT	CASSGRQGAPTGELFF	TRBV9	TRBJ2-2	16	-	TRBD1
TGTGCCAGCAGCCTATGGACAGACCTCGGCTACACCTTC	CASSLWTDLGYTF	TRBV7-2	TRBJ1-2	13	few	-
TGCAGTGCTAGACCAGGGGAAAAACTGTTTTTT	CSARPGEKLFF	TRBV20-1	TRBJ1-4	11	-	-
TGTGCCAGCAGGAGCTCAGGGACTTATAATTCACCCCTCCACTTT	CASRSSGTYNSPLHF	TRBV28	TRBJ1-6	15	-	-
TGTGCCAGCACGTACCAAGAGACCCAGTACTTC	CASTYQETQYF	TRBV2	TRBJ2-5	11	-	-
TGTGCCAGTAGTATAGATCTTTATGAGGGCGCAAGGCAGCCCCAGCATTTT	CASSIDLYEGARQPQHF	TRBV19	TRBJ1-5	17	-	-
TGTGCCACCTCAAGGGACAGCGAAAATTCACCCCTCCACTTT	CATSRDSENSPLHF	TRBV15	TRBJ1-6	14	-	TRBD1
TGCGCCAGCAGCTTGGCGGGGGGAACCCACAATGAGCAGTTCTTC	CASSLAGGTHNEQFF	TRBV5-1	TRBJ2-1	15	-	TRBD2
TGTGCCAGCAGTGCCCCTATCAATGAGCAGTTCTTC	CASSAPINEQFF	TRBV2	TRBJ2-1	12	-	-
TGTGCCAGTAGTAACGGGGGACAGATTGAAGCTTTCTTT	CASSNGGQIEAFF	TRBV19	TRBJ1-1	13	-	TRBD1
TGTGCCAGCAGCTTAGGGGCGGGAGGGCGCTTCACAGATACGCAGTATTTT	CASSLGAGGRFTDTQYF	TRBV5-5	TRBJ2-3	17	-	TRBD2
TGTGCCAGCAGTCCGTGGGGCGTCTCCTACGAGCAGTACTTC	CASSPWGVSYEQYF	TRBV27	TRBJ2-7	14	-	-
TGTGCCAGCAGCGTTCTAGCGGGCATAACCTACAATGAGCAGTTCTTC	CASSVLAGITYNEQFF	TRBV9	TRBJ2-1	16	-	TRBD2